The TCR beta chain under discussion was sequenced for a study of blood T cell repertoires in COVID-19. Study at large: Sources were T cells, B-cell-depleted T cells, or PBMCs; the material itself was cDNA or gDNA.

In the study's own analysis: Reference gene primer amplification in the assay estimated nucleated cell counts. TCRdb's table, derived via immunoSEQ multiplex PCR, lists solely in-frame clones and lacks some. Clone size and the V and J calls come from that table; the DNA yielded D and trimming. In the table there are over 350,000 clones, about 88% of which are singletons. The CDR3 extends over 14 amino acids. V was clipped by 5 bases and J by 8 bases, with 16 bases between them. Germline CDR1 and CDR2: SGHTA and FQGTGA. The source is a woman aged 18-29 years who had recovered from COVID-19. This rearrangement joins TRBV7-3 to TRBJ2-1; possibly TRBD2 for D (5 bases). Sequencing was carried out using PBMCs or T cells enriched from blood (not recorded which). DNA for the CDR3: TGTGCCAGCAGCCAAGCGGCTGGGTTCGATGAGCAGTTCTTC. Translating it yields CASSQAAGFDEQFF.